Detailed here is one T cell receptor beta chain. As yet, its antigen is unknown. The sample is drawn from a study of CD8 T cells in ankylosing spondylitis. Quantitative molecular-barcoded 5'-RACE generated the TCR beta libraries. TCRdb re-analysed the 5' RACE reads in MiXCR, keeping a single row per CDR3 protein. This sample has about 220,000 distinct CDR3 sequences; roughly 10% occur once, and the top ten carry 21%. V dropped 8 bases and J dropped 2; count of bases not matched to a gene: 12. The CDR3 length is 16 residues. Germline V gene data show CDR1 as SGHVS and CDR2 as FNYEAQ. Findings and caveats of the study: Seven to nine highly homologous variants formed a TCR beta motif that appeared characteristic of ankylosing spondylitis blood. Earlier work had already found some motif variants in reactive arthritis synovial fluid and blood.

The source of this sequence is a male donor with ankylosing spondylitis or in good health (not recorded which). What was sequenced was blood, either unsorted or a sorted T cell fraction (not recorded which). The chain couples TRBV7-6 to TRBJ2-3; 8 positions match TRBD1. Written as DNA, the CDR3 is TGTGCCAGCGGCAGAACAGGGGGAGAAACCACAGATACGCAGTATTTT. Protein product: CASGRTGGETTDTQYF.